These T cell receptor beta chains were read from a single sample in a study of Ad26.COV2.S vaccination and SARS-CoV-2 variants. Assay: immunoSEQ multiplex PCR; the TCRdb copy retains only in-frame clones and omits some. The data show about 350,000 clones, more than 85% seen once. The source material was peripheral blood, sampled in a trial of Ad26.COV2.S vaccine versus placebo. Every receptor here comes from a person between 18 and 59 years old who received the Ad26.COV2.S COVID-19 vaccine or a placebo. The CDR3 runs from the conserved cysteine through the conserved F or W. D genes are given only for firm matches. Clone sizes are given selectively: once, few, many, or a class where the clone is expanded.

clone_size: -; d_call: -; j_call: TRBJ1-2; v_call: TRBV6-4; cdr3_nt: TGTGCCAGCAGCAAGACAGTCAGTTCGATCGACTACACCTTC; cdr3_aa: CASSKTVSSIDYTF
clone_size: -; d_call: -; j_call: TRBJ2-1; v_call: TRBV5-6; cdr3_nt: TGTGCCAGCAGCTTAGGGGACTCCTACAATGAGCAGTTCTTC; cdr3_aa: CASSLGDSYNEQFF
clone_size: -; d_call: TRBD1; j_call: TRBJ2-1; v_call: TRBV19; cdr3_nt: TGTGCCAGTAGTATTGTGGGGGTCGGCAGGGGGCAATTCAGGGTCAATGAGCAGTTCTTC; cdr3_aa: CASSIVGVGRGQFRVNEQFF
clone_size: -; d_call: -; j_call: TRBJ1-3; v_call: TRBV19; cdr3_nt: TGTGCCAGTAGTACCAGGGTCTCTGGAAACACCATATATTTT; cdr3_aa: CASSTRVSGNTIYF
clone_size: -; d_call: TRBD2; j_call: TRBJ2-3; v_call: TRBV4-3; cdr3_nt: TGCGCCAGCAGCCAAGGTGATGGGACTAGCAGAGCAGATACGCAGTATTTT; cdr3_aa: CASSQGDGTSRADTQYF
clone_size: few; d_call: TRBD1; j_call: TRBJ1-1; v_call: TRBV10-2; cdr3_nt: TGCGCCAGCAGTGAGTTACCGGGACAGGTCACCTTACAGGGAGCTTTCTTT; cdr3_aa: CASSELPGQVTLQGAFF
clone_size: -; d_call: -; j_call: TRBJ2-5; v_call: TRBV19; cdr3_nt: TGTGCCAGTAGTATAGGCGGGGAAAGGAGTGGTTCCCAGTACTTC; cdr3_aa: CASSIGGERSGSQYF
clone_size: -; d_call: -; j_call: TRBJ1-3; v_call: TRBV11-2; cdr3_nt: TGTGCCAGCAGCTTAGAGGTGGGGGCAACTGGAAACACCATATATTTT; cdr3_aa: CASSLEVGATGNTIYF
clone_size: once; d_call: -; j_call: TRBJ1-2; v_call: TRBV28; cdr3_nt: TGTGCCAGCAGTTTAGGAACCTATGGCTACACCTTC; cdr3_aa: CASSLGTYGYTF
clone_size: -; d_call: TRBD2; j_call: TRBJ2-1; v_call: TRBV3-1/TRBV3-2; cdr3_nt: TGTGCCAGCAGCCGAGGACTAGCGGGGCGGGATGAGCAGTTCTTC; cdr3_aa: CASSRGLAGRDEQFF
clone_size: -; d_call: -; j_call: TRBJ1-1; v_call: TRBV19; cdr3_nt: TGTGCCAGTAGTCTGGGGGCGCGAACTGAAGCTTTCTTT; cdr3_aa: CASSLGARTEAFF
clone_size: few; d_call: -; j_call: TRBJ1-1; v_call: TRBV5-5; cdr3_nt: TGTGCCAGCAGCTCCCGGGCCCGTTCGACCAACACTGAAGCTTTCTTT; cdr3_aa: CASSSRARSTNTEAFF
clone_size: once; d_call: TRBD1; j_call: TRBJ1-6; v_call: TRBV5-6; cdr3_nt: TGTGCCAGCAGCTCTCGGACAGGGGGACACAGCTCCTATAATTCACCCCTCCACTTT; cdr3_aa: CASSSRTGGHSSYNSPLHF
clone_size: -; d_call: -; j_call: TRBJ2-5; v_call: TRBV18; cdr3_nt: TGTGCCAGCTCACCTACGGCCAAGGAGACCCAGTACTTC; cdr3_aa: CASSPTAKETQYF